These 3 T cell receptor beta chains came from one sample sequenced in a study of tumor-infiltrating lymphocytes in oesophageal squamous cell carcinoma. TCRdb recomputed calls from the PCR reads with MiXCR, one row per CDR3 protein. The sample includes roughly 14,000 distinct CDR3 sequences, approximately 54% of them seen just once. Sample: esophageal tumor tissue. These TCRs come from a female donor with esophageal squamous cell carcinoma.

This clonotype came up many times. The chain uses TRBV2 and TRBJ1-5, with TRBD1 matching over 8 bases. CDR1 SNHLY and CDR2 FYNNEI come from the germline V gene. This CDR3 comprises 13 residues. J gave up 2 bases and V 6 bases, and 0 bases lay outside the gene matches. Written as DNA, the CDR3 is TGTGCCAGCAGGGGACAGGGCAATCAGCCCCAGCATTTT. This sequence encodes CASRGQGNQPQHF.

In this sample, this clonotype turned up many times. The chain carries TRBV5-1 and TRBJ1-6; D may be TRBD1 (5 bases). The CDR3 is made up of 15 amino acids. Trimming left V 1 base short and J 6 bases short, with 11 bases between. Germline V gene lookup returns CDR1 SGHRS and CDR2 YFSETQ. CDR3 DNA: TGCGCCAGCAGCTTGACCGGGGCCGGTAATTCACCCCTCCACTTT. This codes for CASSLTGAGNSPLHF.

V usage is TRBV28 and J usage is TRBJ2-3, with 7 positions matching TRBD1. The CDR3 contains 15 residues. The V gene end was trimmed by 7 bases and the J gene end by 5 bases; junction bases not matched to a gene: 12. Germline-derived CDR1 and CDR2 are MDHEN and SYDVKM. CDR3 nucleotide sequence: TGTGCCAGCACCAAGGGGGACAGTCGTCGAGATACGCAGTATTTT. Amino acid sequence: CASTKGDSRRDTQYF.